One and the same sample provided the 20 T cell receptor beta chains below, sequenced in a study of T cells in Graves' hyperthyroidism and ophthalmopathy. RNA transcripts gave rise to amplified TCR beta CDR3 regions. Carried out on the TCR CDR3, a first-round RT-PCR used the HTBI primer set. TCRdb fed the multiplex PCR reads into MiXCR, producing one record per CDR3 protein. Among more than 450,000 distinct CDR3 sequences listed, 11% to 15% were seen once. The sample was blood. These receptors all come from a woman between 40 and 50 years old with Graves' hyperthyroidism.

This clonotype has a count of ten or more. V gene TRBV20-1 combines with J gene TRBJ2-1; 15 bases match TRBD2. The length of the CDR3 is 18 residues. J lost 7 bases, V lost 0 bases, and 10 bases had no gene match. The germline gives CDR1 DFQATT, CDR2 SNEGSKA (reference sequence). The CDR3, as DNA: TGCAGTGCTAGAGATTATCTCTCGGGACTAGCGGGAGGAAATGAGCAGTTCTTC. Protein sequence: CSARDYLSGLAGGNEQFF.

V is TRBV4-1 and J is TRBJ2-5; D remains ambiguous. This CDR3 comprises 14 residues. Trimming took off 0 bases at V and 4 bases at J, with 9 bases between the two ends. CDR1 is MGHRA, CDR2 YSYEKL, per germline. DNA for the CDR3: TGCGCCAGCAGCCAAGATGCAGTGGGAGAGACCCAGTACTTC. Translation: CASSQDAVGETQYF.

Many counts were recorded for this clonotype. The chain employs TRBV4-2 and TRBJ2-2, with TRBD2 as a possible D gene (6 bases). V gave up 2 bases and J gave up 0 bases, with 10 bases separating them. Germline V gene lookup returns CDR1 LGHNA and CDR2 YNFKEQ. The CDR3 spans 16 residues. In DNA, the CDR3 is TGTGCCAGCAGCCAATCCGGGAGTGCGAACACCGGGGAGCTGTTTTTT. This codes for CASSQSGSANTGELFF.

CDR3 amino acids: CANLSPGGTQYF. CDR3 sequence (DNA): TGTGCCAACCTTTCCCCTGGCGGGACCCAGTACTTC. The V and J genes are TRBV28 and TRBJ2-5; D gene unclear. This CDR3 is built from 12 residues. Germline CDR1 and CDR2: MDHEN and SYDVKM. V dropped 10 bases and J dropped 7 bases, with 16 bases sitting between them.

This clonotype was observed a single time. This may arise from a read error, as a much more abundant clone is one base away. The rearrangement links TRBV2 to TRBJ1-5; D gene ambiguous. Germline CDR1 SNHLY, CDR2 FYNNEI. This CDR3 has 15 residues. The CDR3 coding sequence is TGTGCCAGCAGTGAAGCTGGGGTATCCTATCAGCCCCAGCGTTTT. Its protein product is CASSEAGVSYQPQRF.

The chain uses TRBV5-1 and TRBJ2-1; TRBD2 agrees at 8 bases. The CDR3 covers 15 residues. The germline V gene has CDR1 SGHRS and CDR2 YFSETQ. V gave up 5 bases and J gave up 1 base; unmatched junction bases: 5. The CDR3 sequence: CASRTTSASYNEQFF. The CDR3 nucleotides are TGCGCCAGCAGGACGACTAGCGCTTCCTACAATGAGCAGTTCTTC.

This chain links TRBV24-1 with TRBJ1-1, with 10 bases fitting TRBD1. The CDR3 runs 16 residues. Germline V CDR1 and CDR2: KGHDR, SFDVKD. The V segment lost 4 bases and the J segment 2 bases; nucleotides outside the gene matches: 6. CDR3 DNA sequence: TGTGCCACCAGTGACTCGGGACAGGGGAGAAACACTGAAGCTTTCTTT. This codes for CATSDSGQGRNTEAFF.

The V call is TRBV6-2 or TRBV6-3, the J call TRBJ1-5, with D uncertain. The V end was cut by 5 bases, the J end by 0 bases, with 14 bases between. Per germline, CDR1 MNHEY and CDR2 SVGEGT. This CDR3 has 16 residues. CDR3 in amino acids: CASSRGPRSSNQPQHF. In DNA form, the CDR3 reads TGTGCCAGCAGTAGAGGACCCCGGAGTAGCAATCAGCCCCAGCATTTT.

J is TRBJ2-3 and V is TRBV6-2 or TRBV6-3; D call uncertain. Trimming stripped 9 bases from V and 8 bases from J, with 15 bases between. This CDR3 comprises 12 residues. Germline V gene data show CDR1 as MNHEY and CDR2 as SVGEGT. The CDR3 DNA reads as TGTGCCAGTGAACGTCGGGTCGGTACGCAGTATTTT. Amino acids: CASERRVGTQYF.

J is TRBJ2-7 and V is TRBV19, with 13 bases fitting TRBD2. From germline, CDR1 is LNHDA and CDR2 SQIVND (reference sequence). This CDR3 region has 16 residues. V lost 3 bases, J lost 2 bases, and 4 bases stayed unmatched. CDR3: CASSITTSGGTYEQYF. In nucleotides, the CDR3 is TGTGCCAGTAGTATTACGACTAGCGGGGGGACCTACGAGCAGTACTTC.

In its sample, this clonotype was seen many times. The chain uses TRBV7-3 and TRBJ2-1; 9 nucleotides align to TRBD2. The CDR3 consists of 15 residues. V lost 2 bases, J lost 6 bases, and 5 bases stayed unmatched. Germline V gene lookup returns CDR1 SGHTA and CDR2 FQGTGA. In DNA form, the CDR3 reads TGTGCCAGCAGCTTAGCGGGAGGGAGCGTCAATGAGCAGTTCTTC. Translated, it gives CASSLAGGSVNEQFF.

This clonotype was picked up many times. The chain links TRBV6-1 to TRBJ1-5; 8 positions agree with TRBD1. Losses at the gene ends were 3 bases for V and 6 bases for J; bases not matched to a gene: 7. The CDR3 covers 15 residues. Germline V gives CDR1 MNHNS, CDR2 SASEGT. This chain's CDR3 is CASSEDRVGGQPQHF. CDR3 nucleotides: TGTGCCAGCAGTGAGGACAGGGTTGGGGGTCAGCCCCAGCATTTT.

This clonotype has at least ten counts. This chain links TRBV5-1 with TRBJ2-1; TRBD2 matches at 10 bases. CDR3 length: 15 residues. With 3 bases clipped from V and 5 bases from J, the junction kept 5 bases outside the gene matches. Germline CDR1 is SGHRS and CDR2 is YFSETQ. CDR3: CASSWASGSNNEQFF. Written as DNA, the CDR3 is TGCGCCAGCAGCTGGGCTAGCGGGAGCAACAATGAGCAGTTCTTC. Filled out from reference TRBV5-1 and TRBJ2-1, the complete variable domain reads KAGVTQTPRYLIKTRGQQVTLSCSPISGHRSVSWYQQTPGQGLQFLFEYFSETQRNKGNFPGRFSGRQFSNSRSEMNVSTLELGDSALYLCASSWASGSNNEQFFGPGTRLTVL.

This clonotype occurred a few times. In DNA, the CDR3 is TGTGCCAGCAGGCGGGCCGGGTTTTTCACCGGGGAGCTGTTTTTT. Protein product: CASRRAGFFTGELFF. The chain joins TRBV28 to TRBJ2-2; tentatively, D is TRBD2 (5 bases). V was cut by 6 bases and J by 4 bases, with 15 bases left in between. The germline V gene has CDR1 MDHEN and CDR2 SYDVKM. The CDR3 spans 15 residues. The whole variable domain, filled in from reference TRBV28 and TRBJ2-2, reads DVKVTQSSRYLVKRTGEKVFLECVQDMDHENMFWYRQDPGLGLRLIYFSYDVKMKEKGDIPEGYSVSREKKERFSLILESASTNQTSMYLCASRRAGFFTGELFFGEGSRLTVL.

There are many counts of this clonotype. V is TRBV3-1 and J is TRBJ1-2, with a tentative D call TRBD1 (5 bases). CDR1 is LGHDT, CDR2 YNNKEL, per germline (reference sequence). The CDR3 runs to 15 residues. V lost 0 bases and J 4 bases, leaving 12 bases between the germline ends. The CDR3 reads CASSQDGGGGYGYTF. Written as DNA, the CDR3 is TGTGCCAGCAGCCAAGATGGGGGGGGTGGCTATGGCTACACCTTC. Complete variable domain (other parts from reference TRBV3-1 and TRBJ1-2): DTAVSQTPKYLVTQMGNDKSIKCEQNLGHDTMYWYKQDSKKFLKIMFSYNNKELIINETVPNRFSPKSPDKAHLNLHINSLELGDSAVYFCASSQDGGGGYGYTFGSGTRLTVV.

This clonotype was counted between two and nine times. The chain has TRBV20-1 and TRBJ2-3, with D possibly being TRBD1 (5 bases). Trimming pared 4 bases from V and 3 bases from J, leaving 11 bases between. The CDR3 sequence is 13 residues long. The germline gives CDR1 DFQATT, CDR2 SNEGSKA (reference sequence). Here the CDR3 reads CSAIRGSTDTQYF. The CDR3 DNA follows: TGCAGTGCTATTAGGGGTAGTACAGATACGCAGTATTTT.

The sample holds many counts of this clonotype. The genes are TRBV7-9 and TRBJ2-1; D is possibly TRBD2 (6 bases). Germline V CDR1 and CDR2: SEHNR, FQNEAQ (reference sequence). Trimming left V 7 bases short and J 0 bases short, with 19 bases between. This CDR3 has 17 amino acids. The CDR3 reads CASTPIAVKNSYNEQFF. In nucleotides, the CDR3 is TGTGCCAGCACTCCTATAGCGGTCAAGAACTCCTACAATGAGCAGTTCTTC.

This clonotype was seen repeatedly, ten times or more. J is TRBJ1-5 and V is TRBV20-1; a possible D gene is TRBD1 (5 bases). Germline V lookup: CDR1 DFQATT, CDR2 SNEGSKA (reference sequence). The CDR3 length is 14 residues. V shed 0 bases and J shed 5 bases, with 11 bases lying between them. The DNA for the CDR3 is TGCAGTGCTAGAGATGGGCAGGGTTATCAGCCCCAGCATTTT. The encoded protein is CSARDGQGYQPQHF.

This clonotype was seen repeatedly, ten times or more. The chain recombines TRBV27 with TRBJ1-2; 9 positions agree with TRBD1. Germline loops: CDR1 MNHEY, CDR2 SMNVEV (reference sequence). CDR3 length equals 15 residues. V gave up 3 bases and J gave up 4 bases; unmatched junction bases: 6. Here the CDR3 reads CASSFEPGQGYGYTF. CDR3 sequence (DNA): TGTGCCAGCAGTTTTGAACCGGGACAGGGCTATGGCTACACCTTC.

This clonotype was counted between two and nine times. J is TRBJ1-1 and V is TRBV6-1; D is possibly TRBD1 (6 bases). The CDR3 loop spans 17 amino acids. Germline CDR1 MNHNS, CDR2 SASEGT. V gave up 2 bases and J gave up 4 bases, with 20 bases separating them. The CDR3, as DNA: TGTGCCAGCAGTGAACAACCCGGGGGGGCTAAGATCACTGAAGCTTTCTTT. Amino acid sequence: CASSEQPGGAKITEAFF.